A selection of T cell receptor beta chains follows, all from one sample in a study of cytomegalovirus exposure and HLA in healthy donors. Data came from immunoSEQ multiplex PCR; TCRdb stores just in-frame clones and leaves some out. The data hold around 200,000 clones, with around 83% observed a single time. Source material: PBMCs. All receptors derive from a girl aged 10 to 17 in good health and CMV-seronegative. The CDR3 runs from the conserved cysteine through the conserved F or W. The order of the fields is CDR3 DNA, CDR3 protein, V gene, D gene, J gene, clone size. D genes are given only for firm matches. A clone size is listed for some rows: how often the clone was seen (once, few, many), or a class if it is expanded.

TGTGCCAGCAGTTTATCAAGAGACAGGGGCCACGAGCAGTACTTC | CASSLSRDRGHEQYF | TRBV27 | TRBD1 | TRBJ2-7 | -
TGTGCCACCTCGACAGGGGGCACCGCTAACTATGGCTACACCTTC | CATSTGGTANYGYTF | TRBV27 | TRBD1 | TRBJ1-2 | -
TGTGCCATCAGTGAGTCGGGCAGCCCCGTCTCCTACGAGCAGTACTTC | CAISESGSPVSYEQYF | TRBV10-3 | - | TRBJ2-7 | -
TGTGCCAGCAGCCAAGAAGTTCTAGGGGGCGGGGAGCTGTTTTTT | CASSQEVLGGGELFF | TRBV4-2 | - | TRBJ2-2 | -
TGTGCCAGTAGTCCCGCCTTGGGACGCCTAGGAGGGGAGTATCCAGAGACCCAGTACTTC | CASSPALGRLGGEYPETQYF | TRBV19 | - | TRBJ2-5 | -
TGTGCCAGCAGTGATCTGTCAGGGCAGCCCCAGCATTTT | CASSDLSGQPQHF | TRBV6-5 | - | TRBJ1-5 | -
TGTGCCAGCAGGGGCGGGTACGAGCAGTACTTC | CASRGGYEQYF | TRBV2 | - | TRBJ2-7 | -
TGCAGCGTTGACCAGGGTGGCGGCTACACCTTC | CSVDQGGGYTF | TRBV29-1 | - | TRBJ1-2 | -
TGTGCCAGCAGGAGGGACAGGGGGTCCTACTCTGGGGCCAACGTCCTGACTTTC | CASRRDRGSYSGANVLTF | TRBV27 | TRBD1 | TRBJ2-6 | -
TGCAGCGTTGTGGCTAGCGGGAGGGACAATGAGCAGTTCTTC | CSVVASGRDNEQFF | TRBV29-1 | TRBD2 | TRBJ2-1 | -
TGTGCCAGTAGCGGACGAGGGCCGAACACTGAAGCTTTCTTT | CASSGRGPNTEAFF | TRBV19 | - | TRBJ1-1 | -
TGTGCCAGCAGCCCCACAGGGAAAGGGGCTAACTATGGCTACACCTTC | CASSPTGKGANYGYTF | TRBV5-4 | - | TRBJ1-2 | once
TGTGCCAGCAGTTTTGGCGGGACAGATTACAATGAGCAGTTCTTC | CASSFGGTDYNEQFF | TRBV28 | - | TRBJ2-1 | -
TGTGCCACCAGCAGAGTCGTAGGACAGGCGGGAGGAGGCTACACCTTC | CATSRVVGQAGGGYTF | TRBV15 | TRBD1 | TRBJ1-2 | -
TGTGCCAGCAGTTACCGCGCGGCATACAATGAGCAGTTCTTC | CASSYRAAYNEQFF | TRBV6-6 | - | TRBJ2-1 | -
TGCGCCAGCAGACCGGGACAGGGGGCCACCGGGGAGCTGTTTTTT | CASRPGQGATGELFF | TRBV10-1 | TRBD1 | TRBJ2-2 | -
TGTGCCAGTACCACATTCACGGGGTCGATGTTTTTT | CASTTFTGSMFF | TRBV19 | - | TRBJ2-2 | once
TGCGCCAGCAGCCCCAGTAGTCCGGGGGGGGGTGGTGGCTACACCTTC | CASSPSSPGGGGGYTF | TRBV4-1 | - | TRBJ1-2 | -
TGTGCCAGTGAAAGGGGGATAAGCACAGATACGCAGTATTTT | CASERGISTDTQYF | TRBV2 | - | TRBJ2-3 | -
TGTGCCAGCAGCTCTACACACAGGGGGACGGACACCGGGGAGCTGTTTTTT | CASSSTHRGTDTGELFF | TRBV11-3 | TRBD1 | TRBJ2-2 | -
TGTGCCAGCTCACCAGGTGGGGGCGCGAGCAATCAGCCCCAGCATTTT | CASSPGGGASNQPQHF | TRBV18 | - | TRBJ1-5 | once
TGTGCCAGCAGTTTCTTACAGGGGGCGAGAGGGAGCACTGAAGCTTTCTTT | CASSFLQGARGSTEAFF | TRBV28 | TRBD1 | TRBJ1-1 | once
TGTGCCAGTACCAGGATACTTAACTATGGCTACACCTTC | CASTRILNYGYTF | TRBV19 | - | TRBJ1-2 | -
TGCGCCAGCAGCCAATTGGGCCTCTCTGGAAACACCATATATTTT | CASSQLGLSGNTIYF | TRBV4-1 | - | TRBJ1-3 | -
TGTGCCAGTAGTGTCGAATCAGAGAACACTGAAGCTTTCTTT | CASSVESENTEAFF | TRBV19 | - | TRBJ1-1 | -
TGTGCCAGCAGCGTAGAACCACAGAACACTGAAGCTTTCTTT | CASSVEPQNTEAFF | TRBV9 | - | TRBJ1-1 | -
TGTGCCAGCAGCATCGGACAGGACCCCGATCGCACCTTC | CASSIGQDPDRTF | TRBV7-8 | TRBD1 | TRBJ1-2 | few
TGTGCCAGCAGCAAAGAGGGGCGTGGGAGCAATCAGCCCCAGCATTTT | CASSKEGRGSNQPQHF | TRBV21-1 | - | TRBJ1-5 | -
TGTGCCAGCTGCCTTTCCCGCGACAACGAGCAGTACTTC | CASCLSRDNEQYF | TRBV7-2 | - | TRBJ2-7 | few
TGTGCCAGCAGCCTGACTAGCGGGCGCTCCTACGAGCAGTACTTC | CASSLTSGRSYEQYF | TRBV7-9 | TRBD2 | TRBJ2-7 | -
TGTGCCAGCAGTGAGATGGGACTTTATAATTCACCCCTCCACTTT | CASSEMGLYNSPLHF | TRBV6-1 | - | TRBJ1-6 | once
TGTGCCAGCAGCCAACGGACAGGGAAACTTGGCTACACCTTC | CASSQRTGKLGYTF | TRBV5-4 | TRBD1 | TRBJ1-2 | -
TGTGCCAGCAGCCCCCGGTATAGCGGAAGCTCCTACAATGAGCAGTTCTTC | CASSPRYSGSSYNEQFF | TRBV14 | - | TRBJ2-1 | few
TGTGCCAGCAGCCCCAAGGACTCGAACACTGAAGCTTTCTTT | CASSPKDSNTEAFF | TRBV28 | - | TRBJ1-1 | -
TGCGCCAGCAGCCAGGACAGGGGCGGCTACACCTTC | CASSQDRGGYTF | TRBV5-1 | TRBD1 | TRBJ1-2 | -
TGCAGCGTAGCGAGAGATGTGGGTCAGCCCCAGCATTTT | CSVARDVGQPQHF | TRBV29-1 | - | TRBJ1-5 | -
TGTGCCAGCAGCTTATTCTCAGGGGAAGGCGAGCAGTACTTC | CASSLFSGEGEQYF | TRBV7-9 | - | TRBJ2-7 | -
TGCGCCAGCAGCCCGGACACGTCGGTTTACGAGCAGTACTTC | CASSPDTSVYEQYF | TRBV4-3 | - | TRBJ2-7 | -
TGCGCCAGCAGCCAAGCAATCTCAGGGGGCTATGGCTACACCTTC | CASSQAISGGYGYTF | TRBV4-3 | TRBD1 | TRBJ1-2 | -
TGTGCCAGCAGTCATGGCATAGCGGGAGGGTACAATGAGCAGTTCTTC | CASSHGIAGGYNEQFF | TRBV28 | TRBD2 | TRBJ2-1 | -
TGTGCCAGCGCCGACAGGGGGTCACACAATCAGCCCCAGCATTTT | CASADRGSHNQPQHF | TRBV2 | TRBD1 | TRBJ1-5 | -
TGTGCCAGCAGTCCAATGACAGGGGGGGTTTACGAGCAGTACTTC | CASSPMTGGVYEQYF | TRBV28 | TRBD1 | TRBJ2-7 | -
TGTGCCAGTAGACCGGGAGTAAACAATGAGCAGTTCTTC | CASRPGVNNEQFF | TRBV19 | - | TRBJ2-1 | -
TGTGCCAGCAGCCTTGACTGGGCGGGAGGGCCAGGTGAGCAGTTCTTC | CASSLDWAGGPGEQFF | TRBV4-2 | TRBD2 | TRBJ2-1 | -
TGTGCCAGCAGCTTCTCTCGGACTAGCGGGGGGGCCTTGGAGCAGTACTTC | CASSFSRTSGGALEQYF | TRBV7-2 | TRBD2 | TRBJ2-7 | once
TGTGCCAGCAGCTTTCGGACAGGTCCCAACTATGGCTACACCTTC | CASSFRTGPNYGYTF | TRBV7-6 | TRBD1 | TRBJ1-2 | -
TGTGCCAGCAGCTTTAAGCGGGGGCAAGAGACCCAGTACTTC | CASSFKRGQETQYF | TRBV7-2 | TRBD2 | TRBJ2-5 | -
TGTGCCAGCAGAACGGGACAGGTTGAAGAGCAGCACTTC | CASRTGQVEEQHF | TRBV5-4 | TRBD1 | TRBJ2-7 | -
TGTGCCAGCAGATCCCAGGGCTACACCTTC | CASRSQGYTF | TRBV6-6 | - | TRBJ1-2 | -
TGCGCCAGCAGCTTGTTACAGGCGTTATCCTACAATGAGCAGTTCTTC | CASSLLQALSYNEQFF | TRBV5-1 | - | TRBJ2-1 | -
TGCGCCAGCAGCGAGGACAGGGGGCTTACTGAAGCTTTCTTT | CASSEDRGLTEAFF | TRBV5-1 | TRBD1 | TRBJ1-1 | -
TGTGCCAGCAGTCTGCAGGGTACTTCTGGAAACACCATATATTTT | CASSLQGTSGNTIYF | TRBV14 | - | TRBJ1-3 | -
TGTGCCAGCAGCTTAAGAGGTCTAGCGGGAAATGAGCAGTTCTTC | CASSLRGLAGNEQFF | TRBV7-3 | TRBD2 | TRBJ2-1 | -
TGTGCCAGCTCTAGACAGGAGAACACTGAAGCTTTCTTT | CASSRQENTEAFF | TRBV18 | - | TRBJ1-1 | -